This T cell receptor beta chain came from a study of blood T cell repertoires in COVID-19. Trimming left V 1 base short and J 3 bases short, with 15 bases between. The CDR3 extends over 16 amino acids. Per germline, CDR1 SGHNT and CDR2 YENEEA. The repertoire was sequenced with immunoSEQ multiplex PCR; TCRdb's copy has only in-frame clones and lacks some. The sample holds around 370,000 clones, about 93% seen once. V usage is TRBV11-3 and J usage is TRBJ2-5; tentatively, D is TRBD1 (5 bases). This TCR came from a woman aged 18-35 years who had recovered from COVID-19. The sequencing sample was made of peripheral blood. The CDR3 is CASSLGGAREKETQYF. The CDR3 region has the DNA TGTGCCAGCAGCTTAGGTGGGGCGAGAGAGAAAGAGACCCAGTACTTC.